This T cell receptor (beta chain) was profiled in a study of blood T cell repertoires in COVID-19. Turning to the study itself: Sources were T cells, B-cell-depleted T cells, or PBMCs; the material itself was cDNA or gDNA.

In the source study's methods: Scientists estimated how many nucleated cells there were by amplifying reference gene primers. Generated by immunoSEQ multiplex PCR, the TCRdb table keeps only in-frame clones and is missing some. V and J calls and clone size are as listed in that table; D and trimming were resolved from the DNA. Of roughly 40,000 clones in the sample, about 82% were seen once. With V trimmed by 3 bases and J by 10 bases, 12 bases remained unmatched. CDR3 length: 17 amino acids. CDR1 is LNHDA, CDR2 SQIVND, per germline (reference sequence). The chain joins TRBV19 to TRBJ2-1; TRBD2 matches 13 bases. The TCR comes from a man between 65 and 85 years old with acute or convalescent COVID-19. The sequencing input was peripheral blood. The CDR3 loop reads CASSIPRLAGGLVEQFF. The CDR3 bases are TGTGCCAGTAGTATCCCTCGACTAGCGGGGGGCCTAGTAGAGCAGTTCTTC.